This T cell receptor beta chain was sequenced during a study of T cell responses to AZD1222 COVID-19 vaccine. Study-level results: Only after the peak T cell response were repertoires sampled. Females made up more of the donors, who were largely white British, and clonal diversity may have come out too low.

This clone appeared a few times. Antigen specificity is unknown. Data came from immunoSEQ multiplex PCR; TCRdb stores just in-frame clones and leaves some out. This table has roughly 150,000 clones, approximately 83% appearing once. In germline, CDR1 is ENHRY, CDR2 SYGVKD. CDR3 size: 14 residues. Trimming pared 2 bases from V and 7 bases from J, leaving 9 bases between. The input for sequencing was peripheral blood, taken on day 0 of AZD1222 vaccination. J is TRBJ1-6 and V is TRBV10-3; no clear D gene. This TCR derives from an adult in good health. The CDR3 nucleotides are TGTGCCATCAGTGAGAAGGGAATGAATTCACCCCTCCACTTT. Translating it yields CAISEKGMNSPLHF.